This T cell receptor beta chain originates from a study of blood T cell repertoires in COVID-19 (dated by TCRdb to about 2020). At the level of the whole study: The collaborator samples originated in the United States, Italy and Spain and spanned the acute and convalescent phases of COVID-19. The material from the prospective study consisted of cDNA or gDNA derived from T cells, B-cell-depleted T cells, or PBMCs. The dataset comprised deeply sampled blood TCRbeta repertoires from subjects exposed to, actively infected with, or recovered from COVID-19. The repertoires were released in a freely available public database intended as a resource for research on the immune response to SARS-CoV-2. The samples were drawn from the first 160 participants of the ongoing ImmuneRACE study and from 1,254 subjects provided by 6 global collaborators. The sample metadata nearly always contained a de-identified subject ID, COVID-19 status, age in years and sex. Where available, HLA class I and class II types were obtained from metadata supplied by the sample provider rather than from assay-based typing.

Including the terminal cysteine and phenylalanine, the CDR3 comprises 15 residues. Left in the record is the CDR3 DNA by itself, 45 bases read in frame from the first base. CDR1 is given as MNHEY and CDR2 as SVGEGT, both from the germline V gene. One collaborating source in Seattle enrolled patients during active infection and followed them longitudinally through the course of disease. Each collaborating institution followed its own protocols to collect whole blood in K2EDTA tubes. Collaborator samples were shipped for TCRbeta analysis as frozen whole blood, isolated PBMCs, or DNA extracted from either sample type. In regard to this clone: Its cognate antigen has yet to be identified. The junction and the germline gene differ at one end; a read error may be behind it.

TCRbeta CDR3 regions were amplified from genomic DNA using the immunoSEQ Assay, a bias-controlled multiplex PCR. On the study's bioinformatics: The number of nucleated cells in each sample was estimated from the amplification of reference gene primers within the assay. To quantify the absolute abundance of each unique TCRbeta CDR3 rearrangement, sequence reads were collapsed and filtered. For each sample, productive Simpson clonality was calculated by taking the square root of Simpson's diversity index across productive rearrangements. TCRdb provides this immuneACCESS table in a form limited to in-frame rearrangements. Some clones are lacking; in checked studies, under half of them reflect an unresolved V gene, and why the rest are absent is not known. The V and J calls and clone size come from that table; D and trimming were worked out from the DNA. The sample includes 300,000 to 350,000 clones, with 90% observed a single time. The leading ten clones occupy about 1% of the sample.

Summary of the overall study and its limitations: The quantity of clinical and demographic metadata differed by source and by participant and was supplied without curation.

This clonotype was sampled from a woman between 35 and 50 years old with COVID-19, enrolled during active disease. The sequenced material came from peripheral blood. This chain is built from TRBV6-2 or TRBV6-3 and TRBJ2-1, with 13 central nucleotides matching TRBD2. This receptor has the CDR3 CASSLIPGLAGRPLF. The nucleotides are TGTGCCAGCAGCCTCATTCCGGGACTAGCGGGACGGCCCCTCTTC.